The 4 T cell receptor beta chains below come from one sample, sequenced in a study of cytomegalovirus exposure and HLA in healthy donors (dated by TCRdb to about 2017). The library was made by the immunoSEQ multiplex PCR assay. TCRdb holds this immuneACCESS table with in-frame rearrangements only. Some clones are missing; in checked studies, unresolved V genes explain under half, and the rest has no known cause. This sample is represented by 45,000 to 65,000 clones; 93% of them were singletons. Around 1.7% of the sample is in the top ten clones. Sequenced input: PBMCs. The origin of the receptors is a young woman in good health and CMV-seropositive.

The chain recombines TRBV7-7 with TRBJ2-5, with unresolved D. Germline CDR1 and CDR2: SSHAT and FNYEAQ (reference sequence). The length of the CDR3 is 13 residues. Trimming stripped 5 bases from V and 1 base from J, with 8 bases between. In nucleotides, the CDR3 is TGTGCCAGCAGCCGCCGGGTCCAAGAGACCCAGTACTTC. This encodes CASSRRVQETQYF. Full variable domain (rest looked up from reference TRBV7-7 and TRBJ2-5): GAGVSQSPRYKVTKRGQDVTLRCDPISSHATLYWYQQALGQGPEFLTYFNYEAQPDKSGLPSDRFSAERPEGSISTLTIQRTEQRDSAMYRCASSRRVQETQYFGPGTRLLVL.

The V and J genes are TRBV5-5 and TRBJ2-7, with D possibly TRBD1 on 5 matching bases. CDR1 is SGHKS and CDR2 is YYEKEE in the germline V gene (reference sequence). V gave up 1 base and J gave up 6 bases, with 14 bases separating them. This CDR3 has 14 residues. CDR3 protein: CASSLSVTQGEQYF. The CDR3 DNA is TGTGCCAGCAGCTTGTCAGTAACTCAGGGCGAGCAGTACTTC.

The gene calls are TRBV5-1 and TRBJ2-6; D is possibly TRBD1 (6 bases). Between the trimmed V and J ends, which lost 4 bases and 4 bases, there was a span of 12 bases. The CDR3 extends over 15 amino acids. The germline gives CDR1 SGHRS, CDR2 YFSETQ. The CDR3 is CASSDRQAGANVLTF. As DNA, the CDR3 is TGCGCCAGCAGCGACAGGCAGGCCGGGGCCAACGTCCTGACTTTC.

The rearrangement joins TRBV21-1 to TRBJ1-5; the D call TRBD1 from the table was never checked on the DNA. TRBV21-1 is a recognized pseudogene. The CDR3 runs 20 residues. The CDR3 here is CASSKVGGTGCGCGNQPQHF. The CDR3 coding sequence is TGTGCCAGCAGCAAAGTGGGGGGGACAGGGTGTGGATGCGGCAATCAGCCCCAGCATTTT.